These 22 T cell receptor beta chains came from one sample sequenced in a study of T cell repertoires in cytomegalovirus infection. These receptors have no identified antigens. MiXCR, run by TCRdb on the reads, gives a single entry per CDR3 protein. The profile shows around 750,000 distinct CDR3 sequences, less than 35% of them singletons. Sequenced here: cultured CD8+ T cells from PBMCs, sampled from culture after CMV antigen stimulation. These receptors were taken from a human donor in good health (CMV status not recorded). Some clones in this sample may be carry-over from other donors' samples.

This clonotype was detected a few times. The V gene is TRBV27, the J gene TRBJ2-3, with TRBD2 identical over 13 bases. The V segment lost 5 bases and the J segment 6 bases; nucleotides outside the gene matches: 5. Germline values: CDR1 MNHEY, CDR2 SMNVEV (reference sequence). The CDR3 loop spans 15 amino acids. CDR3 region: CASSQGLAGFDTQYF. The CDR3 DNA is TGTGCCAGCAGTCAGGGACTAGCGGGGTTTGATACGCAGTATTTT.

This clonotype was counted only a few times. CDR3 residues: CASEGEVAPDAEAFF. CDR3 DNA sequence: TGTGCCAGCGAAGGTGAGGTGGCCCCTGATGCTGAAGCTTTCTTT. This chain links TRBV25-1 with TRBJ1-1; D uncertain. This CDR3 contains 15 residues. Trimming left V 8 bases short and J 6 bases short, with 22 bases between. Germline assignment: CDR1 MGHDK and CDR2 SYGVNS.

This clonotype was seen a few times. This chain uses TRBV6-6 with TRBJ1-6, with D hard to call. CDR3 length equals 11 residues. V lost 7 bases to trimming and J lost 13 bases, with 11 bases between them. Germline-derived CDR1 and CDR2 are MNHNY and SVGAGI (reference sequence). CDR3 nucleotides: TGTGCCAGCATCGATTTCTCGCCCCTCCACTTT. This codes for CASIDFSPLHF.

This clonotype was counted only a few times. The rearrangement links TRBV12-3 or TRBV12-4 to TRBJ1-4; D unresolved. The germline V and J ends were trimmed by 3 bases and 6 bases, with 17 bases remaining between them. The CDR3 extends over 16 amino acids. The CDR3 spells CASSFETGVGDEKLFF. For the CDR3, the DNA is TGTGCCAGCAGTTTCGAGACCGGAGTTGGAGATGAAAAACTGTTTTTT.

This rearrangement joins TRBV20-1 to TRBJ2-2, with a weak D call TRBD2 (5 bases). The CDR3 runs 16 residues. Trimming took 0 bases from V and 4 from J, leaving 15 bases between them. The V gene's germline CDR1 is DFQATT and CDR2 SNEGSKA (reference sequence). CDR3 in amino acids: CSARDEGTFSTGELFF. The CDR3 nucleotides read TGCAGTGCTAGAGATGAGGGCACCTTCAGCACCGGGGAGCTGTTTTTT.

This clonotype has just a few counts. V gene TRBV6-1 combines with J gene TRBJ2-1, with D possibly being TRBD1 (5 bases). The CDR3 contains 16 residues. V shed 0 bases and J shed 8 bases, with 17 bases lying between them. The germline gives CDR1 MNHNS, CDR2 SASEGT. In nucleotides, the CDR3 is TGTGCCAGCAGTGAAGCGCTAGGGGTTGTCCCCGATGAGCAGTTCTTC. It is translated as CASSEALGVVPDEQFF.

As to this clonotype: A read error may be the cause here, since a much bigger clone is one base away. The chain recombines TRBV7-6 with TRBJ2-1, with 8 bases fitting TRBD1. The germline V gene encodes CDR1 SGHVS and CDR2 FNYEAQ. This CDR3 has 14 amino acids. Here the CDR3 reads CDSSGRDRFNEQFF. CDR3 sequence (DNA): TGTGACAGCAGCGGACGGGACAGGTTCAATGAGCAGTTCTTC.

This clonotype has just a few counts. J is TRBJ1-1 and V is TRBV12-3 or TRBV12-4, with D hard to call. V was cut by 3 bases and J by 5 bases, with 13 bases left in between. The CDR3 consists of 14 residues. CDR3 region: CASSLEAPGTEAFF. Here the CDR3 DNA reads TGTGCCAGCAGTTTGGAGGCCCCGGGGACTGAAGCTTTCTTT.

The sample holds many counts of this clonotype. CDR3 sequence: CASSLSRGTNEKLFF. DNA for the CDR3: TGTGCCAGCAGTTTATCCAGGGGAACTAATGAAAAACTGTTTTTT. This chain joins TRBV27 and TRBJ1-4; tentatively, D is TRBD1 (6 bases). Trimming took off 0 bases at V and 1 base at J, with 6 bases between the two ends. This CDR3 has 15 residues. The germline gives CDR1 MNHEY, CDR2 SMNVEV (reference sequence). The full variable domain, its missing parts supplied by reference TRBV27 and TRBJ1-4, is EAQVTQNPRYLITVTGKKLTVTCSQNMNHEYMSWYRQDPGLGLRQIYYSMNVEVTDKGDVPEGYKVSRKEKRNFPLILESPSPNQTSLYFCASSLSRGTNEKLFFGSGTQLSVL.

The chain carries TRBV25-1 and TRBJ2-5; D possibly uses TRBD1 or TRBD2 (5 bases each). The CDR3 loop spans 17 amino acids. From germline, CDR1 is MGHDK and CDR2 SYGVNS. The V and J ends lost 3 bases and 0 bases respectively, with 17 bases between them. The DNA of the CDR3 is TGTGCCAGCAGTGAGCCAGGGCTGAGACTACACCAAGAGACCCAGTACTTC. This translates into CASSEPGLRLHQETQYF.

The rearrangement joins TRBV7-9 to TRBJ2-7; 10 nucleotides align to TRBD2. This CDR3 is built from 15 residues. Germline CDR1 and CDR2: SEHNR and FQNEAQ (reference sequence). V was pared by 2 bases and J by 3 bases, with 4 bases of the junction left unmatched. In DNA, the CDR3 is TGTGCCAGCAGCTTATTGGAGCGGGGGGGCTACGAGCAGTACTTC. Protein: CASSLLERGGYEQYF.

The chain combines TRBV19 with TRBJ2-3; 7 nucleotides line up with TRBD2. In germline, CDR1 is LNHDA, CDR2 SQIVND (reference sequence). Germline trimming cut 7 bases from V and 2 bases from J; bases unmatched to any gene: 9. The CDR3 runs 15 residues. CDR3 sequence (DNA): TGTGCCAGTACCATCTCTAGCGGCAACACAGATACGCAGTATTTT. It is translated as CASTISSGNTDTQYF.

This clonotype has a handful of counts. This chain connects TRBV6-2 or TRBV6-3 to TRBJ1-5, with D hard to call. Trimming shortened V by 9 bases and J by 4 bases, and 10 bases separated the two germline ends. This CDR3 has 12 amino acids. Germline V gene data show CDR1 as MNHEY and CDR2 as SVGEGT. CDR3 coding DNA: TGTGCCAGGGTTAGTCGAAATCAGCCCCAGCATTTT. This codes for CARVSRNQPQHF.

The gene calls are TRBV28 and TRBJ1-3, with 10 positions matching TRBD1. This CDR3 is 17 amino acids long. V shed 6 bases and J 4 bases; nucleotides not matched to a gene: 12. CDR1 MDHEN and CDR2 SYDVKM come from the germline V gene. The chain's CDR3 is CASSRPGQGVMGNTIYF. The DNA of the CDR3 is TGTGCCAGCAGCAGACCAGGACAGGGGGTGATGGGAAACACCATATATTTT. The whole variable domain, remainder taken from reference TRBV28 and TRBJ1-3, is DVKVTQSSRYLVKRTGEKVFLECVQDMDHENMFWYRQDPGLGLRLIYFSYDVKMKEKGDIPEGYSVSREKKERFSLILESASTNQTSMYLCASSRPGQGVMGNTIYFGEGSWLTVV.

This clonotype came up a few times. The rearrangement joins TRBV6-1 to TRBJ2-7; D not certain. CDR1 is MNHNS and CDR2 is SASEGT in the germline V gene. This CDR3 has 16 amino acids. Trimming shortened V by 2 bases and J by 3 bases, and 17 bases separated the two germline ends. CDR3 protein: CASSEMKEQLDYEQYF. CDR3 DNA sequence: TGTGCCAGCAGTGAAATGAAGGAACAACTGGACTACGAGCAGTACTTC.

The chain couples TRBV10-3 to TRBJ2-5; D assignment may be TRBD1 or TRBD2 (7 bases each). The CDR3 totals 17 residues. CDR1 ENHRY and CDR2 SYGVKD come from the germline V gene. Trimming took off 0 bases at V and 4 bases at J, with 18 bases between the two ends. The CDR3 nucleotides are TGTGCCATCAGTGAGTCGGGAGGGGGCCAAGCCCTAGAGACCCAGTACTTC. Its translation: CAISESGGGQALETQYF.

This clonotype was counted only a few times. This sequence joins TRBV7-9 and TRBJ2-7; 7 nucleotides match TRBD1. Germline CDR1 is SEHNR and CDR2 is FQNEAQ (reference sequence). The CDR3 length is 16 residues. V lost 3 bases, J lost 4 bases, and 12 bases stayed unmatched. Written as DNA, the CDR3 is TGTGCCAGCAGCTTCACCCCGATGACAGGGCAATACGAGCAGTACGTC. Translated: CASSFTPMTGQYEQYV.

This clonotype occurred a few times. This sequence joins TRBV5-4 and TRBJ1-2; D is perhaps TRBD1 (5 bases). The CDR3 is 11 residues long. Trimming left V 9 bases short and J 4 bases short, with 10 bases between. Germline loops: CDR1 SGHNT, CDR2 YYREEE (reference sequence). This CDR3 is CATRGVYGYTF. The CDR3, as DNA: TGTGCCACCCGAGGGGTCTATGGCTACACCTTC.

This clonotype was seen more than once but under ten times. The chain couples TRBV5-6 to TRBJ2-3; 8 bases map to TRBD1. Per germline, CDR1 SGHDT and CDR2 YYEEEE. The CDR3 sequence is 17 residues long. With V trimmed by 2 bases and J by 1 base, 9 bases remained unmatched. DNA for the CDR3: TGTGCCAGCAGCTTTCTGACAGGGGTACTCGGCACAGATACGCAGTATTTT. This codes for CASSFLTGVLGTDTQYF.

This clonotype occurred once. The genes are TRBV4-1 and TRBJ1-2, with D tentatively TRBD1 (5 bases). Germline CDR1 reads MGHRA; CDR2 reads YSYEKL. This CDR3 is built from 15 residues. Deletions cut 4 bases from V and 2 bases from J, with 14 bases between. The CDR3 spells CASSLIGGENYGYTF. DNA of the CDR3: TGCGCCAGCAGCCTCATCGGGGGGGAAAACTATGGCTACACCTTC.

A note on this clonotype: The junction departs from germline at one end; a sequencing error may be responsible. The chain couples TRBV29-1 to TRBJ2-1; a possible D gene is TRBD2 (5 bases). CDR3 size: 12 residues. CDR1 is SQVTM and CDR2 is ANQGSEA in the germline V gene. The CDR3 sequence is CSVERVGDEQFF. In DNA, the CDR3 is TGTAGCGTTGAAAGGGTCGGTGATGAGCAGTTCTTC.

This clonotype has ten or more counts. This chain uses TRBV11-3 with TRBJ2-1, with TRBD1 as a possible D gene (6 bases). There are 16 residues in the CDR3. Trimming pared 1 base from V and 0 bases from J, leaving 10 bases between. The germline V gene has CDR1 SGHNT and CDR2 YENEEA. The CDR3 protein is CASSLAQGSSYNEQFF. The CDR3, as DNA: TGTGCCAGCAGCTTAGCGCAGGGGAGCTCCTACAATGAGCAGTTCTTC.